The source of this T cell receptor (beta chain) is a study of blood T cell repertoires in COVID-19. The CDR3 runs to 12 residues. In germline, CDR1 is SQVTM, CDR2 ANQGSEA. Original data processing: For nucleated cells, counts were estimated from reference gene primer amplification. Method: immunoSEQ multiplex PCR; TCRdb's copy keeps in-frame clones and lacks some. D and trimming were read from the DNA, whereas the V and J calls and clone size are those reported in that table. This sample has 150,000 to 200,000 clones, with around 84% found just once. Source material: peripheral blood. This sequence was found in a woman aged 70-85 years with COVID-19, enrolled during active disease. This chain uses TRBV29-1 with TRBJ1-1; perhaps TRBD1 as D (5 bases). The CDR3 protein is CSARAGVTEAFF. CDR3 DNA sequence: TGCAGTGCTAGGGCGGGGGTAACAGAAGCTTTCTTT.